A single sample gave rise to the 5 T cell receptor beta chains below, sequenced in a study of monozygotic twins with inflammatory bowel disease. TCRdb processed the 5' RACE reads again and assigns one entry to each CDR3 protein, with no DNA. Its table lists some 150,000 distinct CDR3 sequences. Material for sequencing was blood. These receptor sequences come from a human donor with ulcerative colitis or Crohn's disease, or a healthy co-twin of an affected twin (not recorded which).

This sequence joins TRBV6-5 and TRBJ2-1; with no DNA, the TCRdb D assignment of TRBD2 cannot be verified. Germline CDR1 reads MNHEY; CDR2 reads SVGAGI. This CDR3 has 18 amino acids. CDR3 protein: CASSYSAGKKVVRYEQFF.

The CDR3 loop is CASSLDRLNSPLHF. This chain links TRBV27 with TRBJ1-6; the TRBD1 assignment by TCRdb is unverifiable without DNA. The CDR3 has 14 residues. Looked up from germline, CDR1 is MNHEY and CDR2 is SMNVEV (reference sequence).

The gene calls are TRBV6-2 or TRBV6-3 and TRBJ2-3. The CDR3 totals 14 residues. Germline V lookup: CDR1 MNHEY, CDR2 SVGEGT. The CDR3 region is CASSLGSWEDTQYF.

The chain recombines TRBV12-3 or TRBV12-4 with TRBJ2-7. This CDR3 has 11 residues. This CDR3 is CASTHRYEQYF.

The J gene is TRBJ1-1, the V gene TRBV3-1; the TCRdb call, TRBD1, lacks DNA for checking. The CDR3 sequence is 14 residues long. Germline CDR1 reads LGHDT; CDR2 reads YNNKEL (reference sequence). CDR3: CASTHREPETEAFF. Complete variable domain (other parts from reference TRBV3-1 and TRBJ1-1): DTAVSQTPKYLVTQMGNDKSIKCEQNLGHDTMYWYKQDSKKFLKIMFSYNNKELIINETVPNRFSPKSPDKAHLNLHINSLELGDSAVYFCASTHREPETEAFFGQGTRLTVV.